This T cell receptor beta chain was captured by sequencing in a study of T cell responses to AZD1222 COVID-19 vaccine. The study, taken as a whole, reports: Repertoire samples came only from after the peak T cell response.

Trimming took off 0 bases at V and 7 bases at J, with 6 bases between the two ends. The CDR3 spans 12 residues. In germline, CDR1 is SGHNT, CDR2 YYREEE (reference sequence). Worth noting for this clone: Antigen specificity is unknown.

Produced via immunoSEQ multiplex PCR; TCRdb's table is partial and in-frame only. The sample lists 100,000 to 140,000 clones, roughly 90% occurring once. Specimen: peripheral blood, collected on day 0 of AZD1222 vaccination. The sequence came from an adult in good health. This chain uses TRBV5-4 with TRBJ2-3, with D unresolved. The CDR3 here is CASSLGGNTQYF. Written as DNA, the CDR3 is TGTGCCAGCAGCTTGGGGGGAAATACGCAGTATTTT.